Listed below are T cell receptor beta chains from one sample, sequenced in a study of T cell responses to AZD1222 COVID-19 vaccine. This table comes from immunoSEQ multiplex PCR, and its TCRdb copy is limited to in-frame clones, with some not included. This table has some 150,000 clones, roughly 88% appearing once. Sample: peripheral blood, taken 28 days after the second AZD1222 dose. Every receptor here comes from an adult who received the AZD1222 COVID-19 vaccine. The CDR3 runs from the conserved cysteine through the conserved F or W. D genes are given only for firm matches.

J: TRBJ1-1; D: NA; length: 16; V: TRBV3-1/TRBV3-2; CDR3: CASSQPGGVVATEAFF; DNA: TGTGCCAGCAGCCAACCCGGGGGGGTAGTGGCTACTGAAGCTTTCTTT
J: TRBJ2-5; D: NA; length: 16; V: TRBV7-2; CDR3: CASSLRFGGAKETQYF; DNA: TGTGCCAGCAGCTTGAGATTTGGGGGGGCGAAAGAGACCCAGTACTTC
J: TRBJ1-1; D: NA; length: 13; V: TRBV12-3/TRBV12-4; CDR3: CASMWGHGTEAFF; DNA: TGTGCCAGCATGTGGGGGCATGGCACTGAAGCTTTCTTT
J: TRBJ1-5; D: NA; length: 13; V: TRBV12-3/TRBV12-4; CDR3: CASSLRGGQPQHF; DNA: TGTGCCAGCAGTTTAAGGGGGGGACAGCCCCAGCATTTT
J: TRBJ1-1; D: NA; length: 13; V: TRBV7-3; CDR3: CASSLGTNTEAFF; DNA: TGTGCCAGCAGCTTGGGGACGAACACTGAAGCTTTCTTT
J: TRBJ2-5; D: NA; length: 14; V: TRBV18; CDR3: CASSPSRIQETQYF; DNA: TGTGCCAGCTCACCTAGTCGGATTCAAGAGACCCAGTACTTC
J: TRBJ2-6; D: NA; length: 18; V: TRBV7-3; CDR3: CASSRGQYAISGANVLTF; DNA: TGTGCCAGCAGCAGAGGACAGTACGCAATATCTGGGGCCAACGTCCTGACTTTC
J: TRBJ1-5; D: NA; length: 13; V: TRBV19; CDR3: CASSTVSNQPQHF; DNA: TGTGCCAGTAGTACTGTAAGCAATCAGCCCCAGCATTTT
J: TRBJ2-7; D: TRBD2; length: 19; V: TRBV14; CDR3: CASSQVKPRDYTPPDEQYF; DNA: TGTGCCAGCAGCCAAGTCAAACCCCGGGACTATACACCCCCTGACGAGCAGTACTTC
J: TRBJ1-5; D: NA; length: 13; V: TRBV29-1; CDR3: CSAAPGVGQPQHF; DNA: TGCAGCGCTGCCCCGGGAGTTGGTCAGCCCCAGCATTTT
J: TRBJ2-5; D: TRBD2; length: 15; V: TRBV7-2; CDR3: CASSPRTSGGSTQYF; DNA: TGTGCCAGCAGCCCGAGGACTAGCGGGGGGTCTACCCAGTACTTC
J: TRBJ2-1; D: NA; length: 14; V: TRBV7-9; CDR3: CASTGGDTYNEQFF; DNA: TGTGCCAGCACAGGCGGGGACACTTACAATGAGCAGTTCTTC
J: TRBJ1-4; D: NA; length: 14; V: TRBV9; CDR3: CASSVEPGREKLFF; DNA: TGTGCCAGCAGCGTAGAACCGGGGAGGGAAAAACTGTTTTTT
J: TRBJ2-5; D: NA; length: 16; V: TRBV9; CDR3: CASSPRDTGYQETQYF; DNA: TGTGCCAGCAGCCCGAGGGACACTGGATACCAAGAGACCCAGTACTTC
J: TRBJ1-1; D: TRBD1; length: 15; V: TRBV6-1; CDR3: CASSETGAGNTEAFF; DNA: TGTGCCAGCAGTGAGACAGGGGCAGGGAACACTGAAGCTTTCTTT
J: TRBJ1-3; D: NA; length: 17; V: TRBV11-2; CDR3: CASSLTDRSRSGNTIYF; DNA: TGTGCCAGCAGCTTAACCGACAGGTCCCGCTCTGGAAACACCATATATTTT
J: TRBJ1-2; D: NA; length: 11; V: TRBV7-9; CDR3: CASSLDWGYTF; DNA: TGTGCCAGCAGCTTAGATTGGGGCTACACCTTC
J: TRBJ2-1; D: NA; length: 14; V: TRBV2; CDR3: CASSEGAPTSEQFF; DNA: TGTGCCAGCAGTGAGGGGGCTCCCACCAGTGAGCAGTTCTTC
J: TRBJ1-1; D: NA; length: 15; V: TRBV30; CDR3: CACITGPPRSTEAFF; DNA: TGTGCCTGTATAACCGGGCCCCCTCGGAGCACTGAAGCTTTCTTT
J: TRBJ1-1; D: NA; length: 13; V: TRBV9; CDR3: CASSRDANTEAFF; DNA: TGTGCCAGCAGCCGGGATGCGAACACTGAAGCTTTCTTT
J: TRBJ2-2; D: TRBD1; length: 15; V: TRBV19; CDR3: CASRATGANTGELFF; DNA: TGTGCCAGTAGAGCGACAGGGGCGAACACCGGGGAGCTGTTTTTT
J: TRBJ2-1; D: TRBD2; length: 18; V: TRBV3-1/TRBV3-2; CDR3: CASSQRWIRTSGPPEQFF; DNA: TGTGCCAGCAGCCAGAGATGGATAAGGACTAGCGGGCCACCGGAGCAGTTCTTC
J: TRBJ2-7; D: TRBD1; length: 14; V: TRBV27; CDR3: CASSLGQGVYEQYF; DNA: TGTGCCAGCAGTTTGGGACAGGGGGTCTACGAGCAGTACTTC
J: TRBJ1-1; D: TRBD1; length: 13; V: TRBV7-9; CDR3: CASSEGQSLTAFF; DNA: TGTGCCAGCAGCGAGGGACAGTCCTTAACAGCTTTCTTT